Below, one TCR beta chain is given with its context. Its cognate antigen is unknown. The data were obtained in a study of CD8+CD57+ T cells in acquired aplastic anemia. On the study more broadly: Sorted cells (CD4+ and CD8+) yielded DNA amounts that averaged around 3.1 ug.

CDR3 length equals 19 residues. Germline values: CDR1 SGHVS, CDR2 FQNEAQ. Trimming removed 3 bases at V and 0 bases at J, with 21 bases between. The study profiled TCR beta VDJ and CDR3 using genomic DNA as template. One entry per CDR3 protein, called by TCRdb with MiXCR from the reads. The sample lists more than 150,000 distinct CDR3 sequences; around three fifths were seen once. Findings of the study overall: With respect to CD8+ Simpson's diversity, patients and controls did not differ significantly. Found in both controls and patients were around 30 CD8+ CDR3 sequences.

The V and J genes are TRBV7-8 and TRBJ1-3, with TRBD1 as a possible D gene (5 bases). This TCR was sampled from a human donor with severe aplastic anemia or a healthy control (not recorded which). Sample: sorted CD4+, CD8+, or CD8+CD57+ T cells (not recorded which) from PBMCs. CDR3 loop: CASSLFGLRSTVSGNTIYF. As DNA, the CDR3 is TGTGCCAGCAGCTTGTTCGGTCTGCGGTCGACAGTCTCTGGAAACACCATATATTTT.